The source of this TCR beta chain is a study of blood T cells in healthy people across ages (dated by TCRdb to the mid-2010s). The study in broad terms: Template switching captured roughly one uniquely barcoded TCR beta cDNA molecule per two T cells in model experiments. Age-related changes in TCR beta repertoire diversity were measured in the study by deep sequencing normalized with unique cDNA molecular identifiers. Donors were grouped into four age groups: young (average roughly 15 years), middle-aged (roughly 40), aged (about 60) and long-lived (around 80). To avoid experimental bias, donors of different ages were distributed randomly across sequencing lanes. For two donors (one aged 18 to 30 and one aged 80 or older), the study analyzed two additional independent replicas of 1 million unique cDNA reads from the same blood draw.

CDR1 and CDR2 (DFQATT, SNEGSKA) derive from the germline V gene (reference sequence). The CDR3 contains 14 residues, cysteine and phenylalanine counted. Only the CDR3 DNA stays, 42 bases, in frame from base 1. The V and J ends are trimmed by 3 bases and 2 bases, leaving 13 bases between them. Systemically healthy Caucasian individuals from Russia, 39 in total and aged about 6 to 90 years, were included as donors. Approximately 9.3 milliliters of peripheral blood were drawn from each donor into EDTA-treated Vacutainer tubes. Ficoll-Paque density-gradient centrifugation was used to isolate PBMCs, with at least 6.5 million per sample. Total RNA was extracted from PBMCs with Trizol reagent, with at least 5.5 micrograms obtained per sample. Naive CD45RAhigh/CD27high T cell percentages were measured by flow cytometry on a PBMC aliquot from every donor. The library was made by 5' RACE. The sequencing machine was an Illumina HiSeq 2500. A second about 7 to 12 cycle PCR used a sample-barcoded 5' primer and a J-beta primer mix. A unique molecular identifier was introduced onto each TCR beta cDNA molecule by a template-switch 5' adaptor carrying 12 random nucleotides. Each sample yielded at least 2.5 million CDR3-containing paired-end reads. The Mint cDNA synthesis kit, primed by a TRBC-specific oligonucleotide, was used to synthesize first-strand cDNA from all RNA. Following uracil-DNA glycosylase treatment, all cDNA underwent a first 18-cycle PCR with the universal primers M1SS and BC2_uni_R. The original methods were these. For normalization, 1 million high-quality reads, each with a distinct molecular identifier, were randomly selected from each sample. Reads with shared molecular identifiers were discarded instead of being binned into consensus sequences. MiTCR, set to a Q25 quality threshold and the strictest error-elimination algorithm, was used for CDR3 identification, clonotype clustering and error correction. A nonparametric unseen species model using Euler transformation provided a lower-bound estimate of total TCR beta diversity. TCRdb passed the public sequencing reads through fastp at Q25 and MiXCR, retaining productive beta sequences. Duplicate CDR3 protein sequences are folded into a single record with the most common DNA and genes. TCRdb's processing, not the study's, gives the V and J calls here. Here the sample has approximately 1.5 million distinct CDR3 sequences; about 31% occur a single time. Clones ranked in the top ten supply about 10% of the sample.

Turning to this clonotype: The specificity of this receptor is unknown. No much larger clone is present one base from it, and per-base qualities are unavailable.

Points the paper makes about the study in general: Because donor CMV infection status was unknown, age-related changes in expanded clonotypes were potentially confounded. Observed TCR beta diversity correlated strongly with the percentage of naive T cells measured by flow cytometry. As age increased, observed TCR beta diversity per million T cells dropped in a roughly linear way, and a significant reduction was already evident by age 40. Since profiling was done on bulk unsorted PBMCs, naive and antigen-experienced compartments could not be conclusively compared. Total diversity estimates from one million sequenced T cells were considered lower bounds and underestimates. Compared with the aged group, the long-lived group had more naive CD4+ T cells, fewer expanded clones and increased TCR diversity, a pattern suggesting age selection.

The V and J segments used are TRBV20-1 and TRBJ1-1, and TRBD1 may be the D gene, going by 5 matching bases. The sequenced material came from blood. This sequence originates from a woman younger than 45 in good health. Here the CDR3 is given as CSASPWGRNTEAFF. The DNA reads TGCAGTGCTAGCCCCTGGGGGAGAAACACTGAAGCTTTCTTT.